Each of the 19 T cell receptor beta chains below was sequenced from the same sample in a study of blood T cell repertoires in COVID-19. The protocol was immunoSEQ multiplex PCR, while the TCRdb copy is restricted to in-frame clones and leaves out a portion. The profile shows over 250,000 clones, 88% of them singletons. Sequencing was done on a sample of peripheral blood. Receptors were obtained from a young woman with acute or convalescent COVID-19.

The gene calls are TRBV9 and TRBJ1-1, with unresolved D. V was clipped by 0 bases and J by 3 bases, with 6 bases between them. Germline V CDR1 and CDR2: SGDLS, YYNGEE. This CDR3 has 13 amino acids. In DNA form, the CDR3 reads TGTGCCAGCAGCGTAGGAGGGCACACTGAAGCTTTCTTT. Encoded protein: CASSVGGHTEAFF.

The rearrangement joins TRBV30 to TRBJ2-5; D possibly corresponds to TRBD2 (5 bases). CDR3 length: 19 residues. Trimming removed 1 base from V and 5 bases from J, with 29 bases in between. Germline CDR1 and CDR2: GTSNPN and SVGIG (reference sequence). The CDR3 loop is CAWSEPSGTRVIKSETQYF. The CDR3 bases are TGTGCCTGGAGTGAACCGTCGGGTACTAGAGTGATAAAAAGCGAGACCCAGTACTTC.

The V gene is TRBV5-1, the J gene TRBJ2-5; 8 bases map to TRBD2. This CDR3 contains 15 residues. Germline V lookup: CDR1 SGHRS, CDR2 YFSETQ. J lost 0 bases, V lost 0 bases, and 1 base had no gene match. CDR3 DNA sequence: TGCGCCAGCAGCTTGGGCGGGGGGAACCAAGAGACCCAGTACTTC. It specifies CASSLGGGNQETQYF.

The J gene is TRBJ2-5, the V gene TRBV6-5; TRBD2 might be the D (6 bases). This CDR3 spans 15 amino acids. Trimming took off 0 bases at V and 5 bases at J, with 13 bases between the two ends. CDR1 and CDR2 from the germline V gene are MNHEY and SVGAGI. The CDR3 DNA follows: TGTGCCAGCAGTTACTCCCGGGGGTTCGGGGAGACCCAGTACTTC. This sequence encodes CASSYSRGFGETQYF.

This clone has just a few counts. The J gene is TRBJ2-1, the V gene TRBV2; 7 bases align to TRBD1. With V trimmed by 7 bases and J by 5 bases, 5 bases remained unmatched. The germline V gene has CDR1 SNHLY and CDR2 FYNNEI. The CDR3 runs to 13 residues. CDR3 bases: TGTGCCAGCACCGAAACAGGGGACAATGAGCAGTTCTTC. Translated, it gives CASTETGDNEQFF.

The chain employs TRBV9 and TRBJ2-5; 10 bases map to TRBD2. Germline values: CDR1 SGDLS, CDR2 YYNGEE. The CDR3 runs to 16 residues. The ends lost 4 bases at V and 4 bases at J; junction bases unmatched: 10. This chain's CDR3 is CASSSGQREGLETQYF. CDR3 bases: TGTGCCAGCAGCTCCGGACAGCGGGAGGGTTTAGAGACCCAGTACTTC.

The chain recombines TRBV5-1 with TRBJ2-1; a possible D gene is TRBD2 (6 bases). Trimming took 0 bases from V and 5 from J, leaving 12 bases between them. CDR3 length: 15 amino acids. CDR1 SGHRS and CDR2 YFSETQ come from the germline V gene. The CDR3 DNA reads TGCGCCAGCAGCTTGGACGGGAGAGAAAACAATGAGCAGTTCTTC. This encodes CASSLDGRENNEQFF.

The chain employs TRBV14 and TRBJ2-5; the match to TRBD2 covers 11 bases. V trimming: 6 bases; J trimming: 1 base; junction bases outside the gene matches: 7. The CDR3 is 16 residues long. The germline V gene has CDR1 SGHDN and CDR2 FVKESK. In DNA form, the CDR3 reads TGTGCCAGCAGGGTGATACTAGCGGGAGCCCAAGAGACCCAGTACTTC. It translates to CASRVILAGAQETQYF. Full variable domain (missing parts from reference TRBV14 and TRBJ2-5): EAGVTQFPSHSVIEKGQTVTLRCDPISGHDNLYWYRRVMGKEIKFLLHFVKESKQDESGMPNNRFLAERTGGTYSTLKVQPAELEDSGVYFCASRVILAGAQETQYFGPGTRLLVL.

This CDR3 reads CASSIRRDWDQPQHF. CDR3 DNA sequence: TGTGCCAGTAGTATACGGAGGGACTGGGATCAGCCCCAGCATTTT. The genes are TRBV19 and TRBJ1-5; the D gene is possibly TRBD1 (5 bases). V gave up 2 bases and J gave up 5 bases, with 13 bases separating them. CDR3 length: 15 amino acids. The germline V gene encodes CDR1 LNHDA and CDR2 SQIVND (reference sequence).

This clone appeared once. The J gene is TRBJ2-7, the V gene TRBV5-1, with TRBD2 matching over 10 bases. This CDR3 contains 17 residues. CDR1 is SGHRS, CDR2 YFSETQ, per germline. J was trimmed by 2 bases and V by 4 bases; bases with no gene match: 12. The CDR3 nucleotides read TGCGCCAGCAGCCCCGGGACTAGCGCCAGACTAACCTACGAGCAGTACTTC. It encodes CASSPGTSARLTYEQYF.

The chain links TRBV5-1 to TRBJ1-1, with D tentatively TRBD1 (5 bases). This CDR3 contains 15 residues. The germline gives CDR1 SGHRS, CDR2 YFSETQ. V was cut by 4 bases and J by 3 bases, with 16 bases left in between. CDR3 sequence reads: CASSLGGGVHTEAFF. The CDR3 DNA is TGCGCCAGCAGCCTGGGGGGAGGAGTGCACACTGAAGCTTTCTTT.

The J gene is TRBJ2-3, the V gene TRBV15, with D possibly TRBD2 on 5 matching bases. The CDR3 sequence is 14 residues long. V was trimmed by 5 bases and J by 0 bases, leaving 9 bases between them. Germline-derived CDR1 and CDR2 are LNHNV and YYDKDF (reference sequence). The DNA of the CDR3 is TGTGCCACCAGCGACGGCGGGAGCACAGATACGCAGTATTTT. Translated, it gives CATSDGGSTDTQYF.

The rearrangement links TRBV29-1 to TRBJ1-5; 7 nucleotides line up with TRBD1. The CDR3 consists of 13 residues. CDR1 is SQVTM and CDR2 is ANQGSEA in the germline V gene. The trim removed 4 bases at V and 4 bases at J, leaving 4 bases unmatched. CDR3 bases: TGCAGCGTTGCGGGACAGAGTAATCAGCCCCAGCATTTT. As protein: CSVAGQSNQPQHF.

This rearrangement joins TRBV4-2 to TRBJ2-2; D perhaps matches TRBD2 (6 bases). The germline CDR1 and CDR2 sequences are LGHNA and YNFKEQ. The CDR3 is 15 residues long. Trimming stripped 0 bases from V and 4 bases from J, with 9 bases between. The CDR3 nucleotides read TGTGCCAGCAGCCAAGAATTCGGGAGCACCGGGGAGCTGTTTTTT. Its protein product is CASSQEFGSTGELFF.

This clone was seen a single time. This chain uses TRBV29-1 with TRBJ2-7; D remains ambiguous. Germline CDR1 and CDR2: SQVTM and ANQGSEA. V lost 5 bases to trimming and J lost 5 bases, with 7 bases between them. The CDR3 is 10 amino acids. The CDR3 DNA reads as TGCAGCGTTTCGGAGAACGAGCAGTACTTC. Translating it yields CSVSENEQYF.

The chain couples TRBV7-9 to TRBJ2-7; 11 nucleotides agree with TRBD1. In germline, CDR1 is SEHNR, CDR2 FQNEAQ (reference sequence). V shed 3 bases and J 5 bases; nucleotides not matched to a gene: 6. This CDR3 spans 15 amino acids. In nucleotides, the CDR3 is TGTGCCAGCAGCTTGGGGACAGGGGGGTCGCACGAGCAGTACTTC. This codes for CASSLGTGGSHEQYF. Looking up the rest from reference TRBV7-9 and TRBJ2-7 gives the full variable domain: DTGVSQNPRHKITKRGQNVTFRCDPISEHNRLYWYRQTLGQGPEFLTYFQNEAQLEKSRLLSDRFSAERPKGSFSTLEIQRTEQGDSAMYLCASSLGTGGSHEQYFGPGTRLTVT.

The CDR3: CASSIDWTSNTEAFF. CDR3 sequence (DNA): TGTGCCAGTAGTATAGATTGGACATCAAACACTGAAGCTTTCTTT. The V and J genes are TRBV19 and TRBJ1-1; D is possibly TRBD1 (5 bases). Germline CDR1 LNHDA, CDR2 SQIVND (reference sequence). The CDR3 is made up of 15 amino acids. V shed 0 bases and J shed 2 bases, with 10 bases lying between them.

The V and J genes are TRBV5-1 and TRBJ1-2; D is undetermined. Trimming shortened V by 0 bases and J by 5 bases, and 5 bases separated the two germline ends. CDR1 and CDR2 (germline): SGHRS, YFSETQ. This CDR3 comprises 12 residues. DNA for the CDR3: TGCGCCAGCAGCTTGGCTAGTTATGGCTACACCTTC. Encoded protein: CASSLASYGYTF.

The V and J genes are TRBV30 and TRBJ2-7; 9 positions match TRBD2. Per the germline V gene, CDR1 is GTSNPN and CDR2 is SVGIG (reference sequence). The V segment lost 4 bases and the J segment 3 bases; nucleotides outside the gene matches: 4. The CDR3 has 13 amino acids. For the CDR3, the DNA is TGTGCCTGGATGACTAGCGGACACTACGAGCAGTACTTC. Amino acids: CAWMTSGHYEQYF.